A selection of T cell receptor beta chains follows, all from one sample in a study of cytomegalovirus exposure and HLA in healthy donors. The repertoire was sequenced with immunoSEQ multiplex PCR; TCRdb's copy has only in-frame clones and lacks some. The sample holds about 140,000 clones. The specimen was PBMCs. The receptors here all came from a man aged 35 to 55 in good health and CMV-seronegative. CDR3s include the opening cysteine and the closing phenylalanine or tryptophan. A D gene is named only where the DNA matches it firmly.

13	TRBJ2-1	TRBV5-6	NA	TGTGCCAGCAGCCGACTCTCCTACAATGAGCAGTTCTTC	CASSRLSYNEQFF
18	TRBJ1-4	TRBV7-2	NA	TGTGCCAGCAGCTTAAAGGTGGGGCAGGGCCCAACTAATGAAAAACTGTTTTTT	CASSLKVGQGPTNEKLFF
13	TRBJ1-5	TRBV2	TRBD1	TGTGCCAGCAGGGAGACAGGGGATCAGCCCCAGCATTTT	CASRETGDQPQHF
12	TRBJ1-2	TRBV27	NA	TGTGCCAGCAGTTTGGGGGGGTCTGGCTACACCTTC	CASSLGGSGYTF
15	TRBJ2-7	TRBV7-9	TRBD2	TGTGCCAGCAGCTTAGGACTAGCGGGGGGCTACGAGCAGTACTTC	CASSLGLAGGYEQYF
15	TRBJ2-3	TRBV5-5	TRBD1	TGTGCCAGCAGCACGGACAGGCCTCTCACAGATACGCAGTATTTT	CASSTDRPLTDTQYF
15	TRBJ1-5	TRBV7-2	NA	TGTGCCAGCAGCTTAGGACAGACGGGCAATCAGCCCCAGCATTTT	CASSLGQTGNQPQHF
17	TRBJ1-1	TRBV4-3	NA	TGCGCCAGCAGCCAAATAGCCGAGGGAAAAGGGAACACTGAAGCTTTCTTT	CASSQIAEGKGNTEAFF
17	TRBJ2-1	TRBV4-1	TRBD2	TGCGCCAGCAGCCAAGGGAGGGCAGCGGGAACCTACAATGAGCAGTTCTTC	CASSQGRAAGTYNEQFF
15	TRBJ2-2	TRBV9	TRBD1	TGTGCCAGCAGGCGGACAGGTTCGGGCACCGGGGAGCTGTTTTTT	CASRRTGSGTGELFF
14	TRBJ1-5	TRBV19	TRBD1	TGTGCCAGTAGGAGGCAGGGGGCAAATCAGCCCCAGCATTTT	CASRRQGANQPQHF
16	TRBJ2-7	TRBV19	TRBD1	TGTGCCAGTCTCGGAAACACCGGGACAGGAGCCTACGAGCAGTACTTC	CASLGNTGTGAYEQYF
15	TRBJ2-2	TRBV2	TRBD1	TGTGCCAGCAGCCACGGACAGGGGGACACCGGGGAGCTGTTTTTT	CASSHGQGDTGELFF
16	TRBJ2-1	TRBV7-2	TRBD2	TGTGCCAGCAGCTTAACGGGGGGGAGGGTGATCAATGAGCAGTTCTTC	CASSLTGGRVINEQFF
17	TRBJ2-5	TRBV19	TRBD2	TGTGCCAGTAGTAGGGCAGCGGGAGCTTCAACTCAAGAGACCCAGTACTTC	CASSRAAGASTQETQYF
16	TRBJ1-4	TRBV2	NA	TGTGCCAGCAGTGGGACAGTTCAGGCAACTAATGAAAAACTGTTTTTT	CASSGTVQATNEKLFF
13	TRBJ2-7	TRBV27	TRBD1	TGTGCCAGCAGTAGGGACAGCTCCTACGAGCAGTACTTC	CASSRDSSYEQYF
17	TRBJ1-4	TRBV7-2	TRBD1	TGTGCCAGCAGCTTAAGGGGACAGGGAAGGACTAATGAAAAACTGTTTTTT	CASSLRGQGRTNEKLFF